This TCR beta chain was captured by sequencing in a study of post-analysis software for immune sequencing data. Study-level findings and limits: When compared against controls, multiple sclerosis patients showed significantly lower normalized Chao1 diversity. With F measure, samples from one preparation batch clustered together strongly. When patients were compared with controls, about five TRBV segments were more frequent, TRBV5-6, TRBV5-1 and TRBV20-1 among them.

cDNA libraries of TCR beta carried unique molecular identifiers. TCRdb analysed the PCR reads with MiXCR anew, one entry per CDR3 protein. This sample yields under 650,000 distinct CDR3 sequences, of which around 40% are seen a single time; roughly 1.7% belongs to the top ten. In this sample, this clonotype turned up a few times. The antigen is not known. This CDR3 is built from 15 residues. Germline V gene sequence: CDR1 SGHDT, CDR2 YYEEEE. With 4 bases clipped from V and 3 bases from J, the junction kept 7 bases outside the gene matches. Sequencing was done on a sample of blood. The receptor was derived from a girl aged 10-17 years with multiple sclerosis. V gene TRBV5-6 combines with J gene TRBJ1-5; TRBD1 matches 7 bases. This CDR3 is CASSLRQGYNQPQHF. The CDR3 DNA is TGTGCCAGCAGCCTACGACAGGGCTACAATCAGCCCCAGCATTTT.